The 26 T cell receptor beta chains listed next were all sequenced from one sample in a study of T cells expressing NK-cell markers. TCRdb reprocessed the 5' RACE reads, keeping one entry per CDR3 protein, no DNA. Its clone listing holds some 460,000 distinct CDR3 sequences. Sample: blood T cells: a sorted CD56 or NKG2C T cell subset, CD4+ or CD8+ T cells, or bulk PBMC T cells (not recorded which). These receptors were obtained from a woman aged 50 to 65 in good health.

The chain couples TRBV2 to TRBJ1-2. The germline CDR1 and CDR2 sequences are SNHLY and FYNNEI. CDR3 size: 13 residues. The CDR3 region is CASSEGQDSGYTF.

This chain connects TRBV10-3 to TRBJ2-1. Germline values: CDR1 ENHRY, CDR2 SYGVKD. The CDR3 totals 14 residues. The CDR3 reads CAISPVGQYNEQFF.

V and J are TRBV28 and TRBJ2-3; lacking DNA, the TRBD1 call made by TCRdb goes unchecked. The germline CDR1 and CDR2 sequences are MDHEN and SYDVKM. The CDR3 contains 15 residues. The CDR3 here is CASSPRDEATDTQYF.

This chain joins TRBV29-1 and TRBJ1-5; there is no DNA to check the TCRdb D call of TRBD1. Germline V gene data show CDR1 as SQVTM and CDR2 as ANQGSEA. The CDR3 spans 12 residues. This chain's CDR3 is CSVDRENQPQHF.

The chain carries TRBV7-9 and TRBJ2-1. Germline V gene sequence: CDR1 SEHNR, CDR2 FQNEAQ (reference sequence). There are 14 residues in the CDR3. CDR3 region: CASSFAGEFNEQFF.

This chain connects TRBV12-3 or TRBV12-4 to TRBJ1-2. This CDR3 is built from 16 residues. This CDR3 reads CASATPGTRGTYGYTF.

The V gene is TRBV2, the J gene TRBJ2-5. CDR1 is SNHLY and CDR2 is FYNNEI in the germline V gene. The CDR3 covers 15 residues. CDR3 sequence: CASSDGQPYQETQYF.

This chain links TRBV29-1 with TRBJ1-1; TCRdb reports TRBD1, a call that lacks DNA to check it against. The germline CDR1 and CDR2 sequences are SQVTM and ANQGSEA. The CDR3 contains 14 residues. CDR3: CSADRASGNTEAFF.

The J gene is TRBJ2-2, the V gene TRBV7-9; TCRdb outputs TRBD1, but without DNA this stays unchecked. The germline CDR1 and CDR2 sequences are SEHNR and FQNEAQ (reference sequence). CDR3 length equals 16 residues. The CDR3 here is CASSFGQGARTGELFF.

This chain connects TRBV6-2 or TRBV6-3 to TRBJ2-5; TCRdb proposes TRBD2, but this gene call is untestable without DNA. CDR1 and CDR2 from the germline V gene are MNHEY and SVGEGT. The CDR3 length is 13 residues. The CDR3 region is CASSTGTSQGQYF.

The CDR3: CASGRGGAGGGRELFF. V and J are TRBV19 and TRBJ2-2; the D call from TCRdb, TRBD2, cannot be confirmed without DNA. Germline CDR1 reads LNHDA; CDR2 reads SQIVND (reference sequence). The CDR3 spans 16 residues.

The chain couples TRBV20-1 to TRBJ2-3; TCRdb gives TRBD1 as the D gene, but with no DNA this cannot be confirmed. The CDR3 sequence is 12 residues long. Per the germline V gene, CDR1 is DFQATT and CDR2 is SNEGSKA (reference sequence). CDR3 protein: CSAARGADTQYF.

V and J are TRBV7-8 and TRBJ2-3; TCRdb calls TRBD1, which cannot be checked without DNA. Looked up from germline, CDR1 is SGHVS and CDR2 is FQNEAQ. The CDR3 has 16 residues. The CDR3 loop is CASSPRDRTNTDTQYF.

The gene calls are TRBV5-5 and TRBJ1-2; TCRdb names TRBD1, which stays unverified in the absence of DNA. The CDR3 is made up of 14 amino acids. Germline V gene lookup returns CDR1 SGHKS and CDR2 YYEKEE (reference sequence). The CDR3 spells CASTPWQGTYGYTF.

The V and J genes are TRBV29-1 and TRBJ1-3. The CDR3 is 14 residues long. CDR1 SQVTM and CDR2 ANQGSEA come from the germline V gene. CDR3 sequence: CSVEEYGSGNTIYF. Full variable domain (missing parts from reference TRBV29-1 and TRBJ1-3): SAVISQKPSRDICQRGTSLTIQCQVDSQVTMMFWYRQQPGQSLTLIATANQGSEATYESGFVIDKFPISRPNLTFSTLTVSNMSPEDSSIYLCSVEEYGSGNTIYFGEGSWLTVV.

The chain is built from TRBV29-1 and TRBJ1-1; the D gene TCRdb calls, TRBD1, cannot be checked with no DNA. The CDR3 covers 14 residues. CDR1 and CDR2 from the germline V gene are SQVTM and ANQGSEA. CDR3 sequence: CSVKNRGLNTEAFF.

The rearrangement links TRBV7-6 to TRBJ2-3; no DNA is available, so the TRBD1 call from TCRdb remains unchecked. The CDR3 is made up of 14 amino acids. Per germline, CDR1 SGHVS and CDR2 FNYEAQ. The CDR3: CASSRDRGRDTQYF.

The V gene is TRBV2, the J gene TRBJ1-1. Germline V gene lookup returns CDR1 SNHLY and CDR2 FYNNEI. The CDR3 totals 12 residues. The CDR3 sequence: CASSMSITEAFF.

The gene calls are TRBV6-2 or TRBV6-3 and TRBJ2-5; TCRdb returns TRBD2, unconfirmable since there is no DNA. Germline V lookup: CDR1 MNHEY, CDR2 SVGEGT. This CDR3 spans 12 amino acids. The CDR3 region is CATSGGGETQYF.

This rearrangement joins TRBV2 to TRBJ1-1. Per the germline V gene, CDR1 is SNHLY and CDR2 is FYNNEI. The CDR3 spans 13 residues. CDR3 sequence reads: CASSGNMYTEAFF. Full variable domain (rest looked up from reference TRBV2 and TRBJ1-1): EPEVTQTPSHQVTQMGQEVILRCVPISNHLYFYWYRQILGQKVEFLVSFYNNEISEKSEIFDDQFSVERPDGSNFTLKIRSTKLEDSAMYFCASSGNMYTEAFFGQGTRLTVV.

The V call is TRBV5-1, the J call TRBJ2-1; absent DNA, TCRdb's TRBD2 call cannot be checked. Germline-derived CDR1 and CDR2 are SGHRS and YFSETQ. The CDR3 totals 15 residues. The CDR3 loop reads CASSPSGLNYNEQFF.

The CDR3 loop reads CASRVEGQGKTEAFF. The V and J genes are TRBV5-1 and TRBJ1-1; the TCRdb call, TRBD1, lacks DNA for checking. CDR3 length: 15 residues. Germline loops: CDR1 SGHRS, CDR2 YFSETQ.

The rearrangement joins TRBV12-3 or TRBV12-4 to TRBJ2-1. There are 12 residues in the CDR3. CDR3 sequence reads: CASSYRVNEQFF.

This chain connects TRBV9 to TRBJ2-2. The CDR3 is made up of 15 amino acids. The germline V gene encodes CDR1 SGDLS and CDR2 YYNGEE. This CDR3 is CASSASSGSTGELFF.

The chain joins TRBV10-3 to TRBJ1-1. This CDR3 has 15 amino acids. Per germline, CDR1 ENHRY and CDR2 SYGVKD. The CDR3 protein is CAISEARRENTEAFF.

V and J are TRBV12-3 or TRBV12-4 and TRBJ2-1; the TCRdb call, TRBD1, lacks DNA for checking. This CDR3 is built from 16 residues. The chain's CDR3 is CASSPGWDRMNNEQFF.